A few counts support the clone carrying this TCR beta chain. These data belong to a study of blood T cell repertoires in COVID-19. Clones were sequenced by immunoSEQ multiplex PCR, and TCRdb holds only the in-frame ones, with some missing. This table has 250,000 or so clones, approximately 85% appearing once. The CDR3 spans 16 residues. Germline V gives CDR1 WNHNN, CDR2 SYGVQD (reference sequence). Unmatched junction bases numbered 4, after V lost 4 bases and J lost 5 bases. Within 2 weeks of study entry, exposed participants had contacted a PCR-confirmed or clinician-diagnosed COVID-19 case. The chain is built from TRBV10-1 and TRBJ2-1, with 14 bases lining up with TRBD2. Input material: PBMCs or T cells enriched from blood (not recorded which). The TCR comes from a woman aged 45-59 years who had been exposed to COVID-19. In nucleotides, the CDR3 is TGCGCCAGCAGTGGGACTAGCGGGGGGCTGAACAATGAGCAGTTCTTC. Its protein product is CASSGTSGGLNNEQFF.